These 29 T cell receptor beta chains were all obtained from the same sample, sequenced in a study of PD-1 blockade in classical Hodgkin lymphoma. Time point defined: cycle 4 day 1 (C4D1), after six to seven weeks of nivolumab. Each patient relapsed following autologous stem cell transplantation, and prior brentuximab vedotin exposure differed. Profiling relied on immunoSEQ multiplex PCR, and the TCRdb table lists in-frame clones only, not all of them. The table includes around 4,200 clones, approximately 70% detected once. This sample comprised peripheral blood mononuclear cells (PBMCs), obtained before the fourth cycle of nivolumab. The receptors were gathered from a human donor with classical Hodgkin lymphoma.

V gene TRBV30 combines with J gene TRBJ1-4; TRBD1 matches 9 bases. The germline gives CDR1 GTSNPN, CDR2 SVGIG (reference sequence). The CDR3 has 14 residues. CDR3 residues: CALDSRDREEKLFF. CDR3 bases: TGTGCTCTCGACTCCCGGGACAGGGAAGAAAAACTGTTTTTT.

In its sample, this clone was seen a few times. The rearrangement joins TRBV5-5 to TRBJ1-1; D is ambiguous. Germline CDR1 is SGHKS and CDR2 is YYEKEE (reference sequence). V was trimmed by 1 base and J by 3 bases, leaving 7 bases between them. CDR3 length: 13 amino acids. CDR3 amino acids: CASSLRVYTEAFF. The CDR3 coding sequence is TGTGCCAGCAGCTTGAGGGTTTACACTGAAGCTTTCTTT.

The V call is TRBV11-2, the J call TRBJ2-1; TRBD1 aligns across 10 bases. The length of the CDR3 is 15 residues. Germline CDR1 reads SGHAT; CDR2 reads FQNNGV. The V gene end was trimmed by 5 bases and the J gene end by 7 bases; junction bases not matched to a gene: 8. The chain's CDR3 is CASSPGTGVSNEQFF. Here the CDR3 DNA reads TGTGCCAGCAGCCCCGGGACAGGGGTGTCAAATGAGCAGTTCTTC.

This clone was seen just once. The V and J genes are TRBV10-2 and TRBJ1-5; D is unclear. Trimming stripped 5 bases from V and 0 bases from J, with 11 bases between. CDR1 WSHSY and CDR2 SAAADI come from the germline V gene. The CDR3 runs to 15 residues. As DNA, the CDR3 is TGCGCCAGCAGTCAAGACCGTGATAGCAATCAGCCCCAGCATTTT. Its protein product is CASSQDRDSNQPQHF.

This clone was counted a few times. The V gene is TRBV5-3, the J gene TRBJ2-5; D might be TRBD2 (7 bases). TRBV5-3 is reported as an ORF; its role is uncertain. The germline V and J ends were trimmed by 3 bases and 2 bases, with 14 bases remaining between them. The CDR3 extends over 15 amino acids. DNA of the CDR3: TGTGCCAGAAGCTCCAGGGGAGGGGGGCAAGAGACCCAGTACTTC. Amino acids: CARSSRGGGQETQYF.

The V call is TRBV6-6, the J call TRBJ2-7, with unresolved D. Germline loops: CDR1 MNHNY, CDR2 SVGAGI (reference sequence). The CDR3 has 15 amino acids. Trimming shortened V by 0 bases and J by 4 bases, and 13 bases separated the two germline ends. CDR3 amino acids: CASSYSKVLGYEQYF. DNA of the CDR3: TGTGCCAGCAGTTACTCGAAGGTTCTAGGGTACGAGCAGTACTTC.

The J gene is TRBJ1-6, the V gene TRBV11-1; D is unclear. The V gene lost 11 bases and the J gene lost 5 bases, with 13 bases spanning the gap. This CDR3 region has 13 residues. Germline CDR1 reads SGHAT; CDR2 reads FQDESV (reference sequence). Written as DNA, the CDR3 is TGTGCCGGAGCGGACGGGAATAATTCACCCCTCCACTTT. This sequence encodes CAGADGNNSPLHF.

The count of this clone is one. The V and J genes are TRBV7-8 and TRBJ1-5; D gene unclear. The CDR3 has 15 amino acids. V lost 7 bases, J lost 0 bases, and 13 bases lay in between. Germline lookup yields CDR1 SGHVS and CDR2 FQNEAQ. The CDR3 loop reads CASTSGRISNQPQHF. Written as DNA, the CDR3 is TGTGCCAGCACCTCTGGGCGGATTAGCAATCAGCCCCAGCATTTT. The whole variable domain, remainder taken from reference TRBV7-8 and TRBJ1-5, is GAGVSQSPRYKVAKRGQDVALRCDPISGHVSLFWYQQALGQGPEFLTYFQNEAQLDKSGLPSDRFFAERPEGSVSTLKIQRTQQEDSAVYLCASTSGRISNQPQHFGDGTRLSIL.

This clone qualifies as medium-sized. This chain's CDR3 is CASSLNIAGAVGNEQFF. The DNA of the CDR3 is TGTGCCAGCAGCTTGAACATAGCGGGAGCGGTGGGAAATGAGCAGTTCTTC. The chain uses TRBV5-5 and TRBJ2-1; TRBD2 matches 9 bases. V dropped 1 base and J dropped 7; count of bases not matched to a gene: 12. Per germline, CDR1 SGHKS and CDR2 YYEKEE (reference sequence). The CDR3 has 17 residues.

The chain has TRBV6-5 and TRBJ1-3; 10 nucleotides match TRBD1. This CDR3 comprises 15 residues. Germline CDR1 and CDR2: MNHEY and SVGAGI. The V gene end was trimmed by 6 bases and the J gene end by 4 bases; junction bases not matched to a gene: 6. The DNA of the CDR3 is TGTGCCAGCAGGCGCGGGACAGGGGAAGGAAACACCATATATTTT. This encodes CASRRGTGEGNTIYF.

This clone was detected only a few times. This chain joins TRBV13 and TRBJ2-7, with D perhaps given as TRBD1 or TRBD2 (5 bases each). V was pared by 0 bases and J by 0 bases, with 9 bases between. Per germline, CDR1 PRHDT and CDR2 FYEKMQ (reference sequence). This CDR3 contains 15 residues. CDR3 protein: CASSLGGESSYEQYF. CDR3 bases: TGTGCCAGCAGCTTAGGGGGGGAAAGCTCCTACGAGCAGTACTTC.

This clone was counted a few times. The chain employs TRBV29-1 and TRBJ2-7; possibly TRBD1 or TRBD2 for D (5 bases each). This CDR3 region has 13 residues. Trimming shortened V by 6 bases and J by 5 bases, and 17 bases separated the two germline ends. Germline CDR1 SQVTM, CDR2 ANQGSEA. This CDR3 is CSVGAKTVHEQYF. The CDR3 coding sequence is TGCAGCGTGGGAGCTAAGACAGTCCACGAGCAGTACTTC.

The chain joins TRBV18 to TRBJ2-1, with 12 bases matching TRBD2. The V gene end was trimmed by 3 bases and the J gene end by 4 bases; junction bases not matched to a gene: 10. Germline V CDR1 and CDR2: KGHSH, LQKENI. This CDR3 is built from 18 residues. CDR3 nucleotides: TGTGCCAGCTCACCTACCCTGACTAGCGGGAGAAGTTACAATGAGCAGTTCTTC. This gives the protein CASSPTLTSGRSYNEQFF.

This rearrangement joins TRBV7-6 to TRBJ2-7, with a tentative D call TRBD1 (6 bases). V was pared by 2 bases and J by 7 bases, with 18 bases between. CDR3 length: 15 amino acids. The germline V gene has CDR1 SGHVS and CDR2 FNYEAQ. The CDR3 region has the DNA TGTGCCAGCAGCTTAAGGTCACAGGGAAGCGAGGAGCAGTACTTC. Protein product: CASSLRSQGSEEQYF.

This clone was seen more than once but under ten times. This sequence joins TRBV12-5 and TRBJ2-3; possibly TRBD1 for D (6 bases). V lost 1 base and J 5 bases, leaving 19 bases between the germline ends. The CDR3 is made up of 17 amino acids. Per the germline V gene, CDR1 is LGHNT and CDR2 is FRNRAP. In nucleotides, the CDR3 is TGTGCTAGTGGTTTGGACACCGGGACACTGAATGGAGATACGCAGTATTTT. It specifies CASGLDTGTLNGDTQYF.

The chain links TRBV6-5 to TRBJ1-2; tentatively, D is TRBD1 (5 bases). Germline values: CDR1 MNHEY, CDR2 SVGAGI. Trimming left V 0 bases short and J 8 bases short, with 13 bases between. The CDR3 consists of 14 residues. In DNA form, the CDR3 reads TGTGCCAGCAGTTACTCGGGGGGACGGCGGGGCTACACCTTC. Translating it yields CASSYSGGRRGYTF.

CDR3 in DNA: TGTGCCAGCAGTATCGGTCAGGGCGGAGAAAAACTGTTTTTT. Translation: CASSIGQGGEKLFF. The genes are TRBV27 and TRBJ1-4, with a tentative D call TRBD1 (5 bases). In germline, CDR1 is MNHEY, CDR2 SMNVEV (reference sequence). V lost 5 bases and J 8 bases, leaving 15 bases between the germline ends. This CDR3 is built from 14 residues. Complete variable domain (other parts from reference TRBV27 and TRBJ1-4): EAQVTQNPRYLITVTGKKLTVTCSQNMNHEYMSWYRQDPGLGLRQIYYSMNVEVTDKGDVPEGYKVSRKEKRNFPLILESPSPNQTSLYFCASSIGQGGEKLFFGSGTQLSVL.

This rearrangement joins TRBV5-1 to TRBJ2-5; perhaps TRBD2 as D (5 bases). This CDR3 has 14 amino acids. Germline CDR1 is SGHRS and CDR2 is YFSETQ. With 0 bases removed from V and 5 bases from J, the gap between germline ends came to 11 bases. The CDR3, as DNA: TGCGCCAGCAGCTTGGAAAGAGGGTTCGAGACCCAGTACTTC. It encodes CASSLERGFETQYF.

The rearrangement uses TRBV4-3 and TRBJ1-3; D uncertain. CDR1 and CDR2 (germline): LGHNA, YSLEER. The CDR3 loop spans 17 amino acids. V was shortened by 2 bases and J by 0 bases, with 14 bases between the two germline ends. The CDR3 loop reads CASSQLTAGTSGNTIYF. The CDR3 DNA follows: TGCGCCAGCAGCCAATTGACCGCGGGAACCTCTGGAAACACCATATATTTT.

The J gene is TRBJ2-7, the V gene TRBV5-1; tentatively, D is TRBD1 or TRBD2 (7 bases each). The CDR3 is made up of 15 amino acids. The V end was cut by 1 base, the J end by 2 bases, with 13 bases between. Germline V gene data show CDR1 as SGHRS and CDR2 as YFSETQ. This chain's CDR3 is CASSLRGDSTYEQYF. The CDR3 DNA sequence: TGCGCCAGCAGCTTGCGGGGGGACAGCACCTACGAGCAGTACTTC.

This chain uses TRBV27 with TRBJ2-2; no firm D call. Trimming took off 3 bases at V and 6 bases at J, with 14 bases between the two ends. The CDR3 is made up of 15 amino acids. CDR1 and CDR2 (germline): MNHEY, SMNVEV (reference sequence). Written as DNA, the CDR3 is TGTGCCAGCAGTTTCGCGGTAGGGTCGCCCGGGGAGCTGTTTTTT. Its translation: CASSFAVGSPGELFF.

The chain recombines TRBV7-9 with TRBJ2-5; D is possibly TRBD1 (6 bases). The DNA matches TRBJ2-7 better at its end, which makes the J call doubtful. The germline V gene has CDR1 SEHNR and CDR2 FQNEAQ (reference sequence). The CDR3 has 13 residues. The CDR3 DNA sequence: TGTGCCAGCAGCTTAGGCAGGGGAGACGAGCAGTACTTC. This encodes CASSLGRGDEQYF.

This chain connects TRBV6-5 to TRBJ1-2; 7 bases fit TRBD1. The germline V gene has CDR1 MNHEY and CDR2 SVGAGI. The CDR3 sequence is 14 residues long. Trimming at V came to 2 bases and at J to 6 bases, leaving 6 bases not matched to a gene. The CDR3 reads CASSYTQGRDGYTF. The DNA of the CDR3 is TGTGCCAGCAGTTACACACAGGGGAGGGATGGCTACACCTTC.

The DNA of the CDR3 is TGTGCCAGCAGTTCAGTTTTTGATCAGCCCCAGCATTTT. Its translation: CASSSVFDQPQHF. The V and J genes are TRBV6-1 and TRBJ1-5; D is undetermined. The CDR3 is 13 amino acids. Germline V gene data show CDR1 as MNHNS and CDR2 as SASEGT. The V end lost 5 bases, the J end lost 5 bases, and 10 bases lay between the germline ends.

The table lists this clone with a count of one. The chain couples TRBV30 to TRBJ1-6; 7 bases line up with TRBD1. The junction had 10 bases not matched to a gene; V was cut back by 4 bases and J by 7 bases. CDR1 is GTSNPN and CDR2 is SVGIG in the germline V gene (reference sequence). The CDR3 consists of 15 residues. CDR3 region: CAWTNRDSLNSPLHF. The CDR3 DNA sequence: TGTGCCTGGACGAATCGGGACAGCTTAAATTCACCCCTCCACTTT.

The chain combines TRBV11-1 with TRBJ2-1; possible D gene TRBD1, 5 bases. Germline values: CDR1 SGHAT, CDR2 FQDESV (reference sequence). The CDR3 runs 15 residues. The ends were cut back, 4 bases at V and 5 bases at J, with 15 bases in the middle. CDR3 amino acids: CASSSDFDSNNEQFF. DNA of the CDR3: TGTGCCAGCAGCTCGGATTTCGACAGTAACAATGAGCAGTTCTTC.

The V and J genes are TRBV5-1 and TRBJ2-7; either TRBD1 or TRBD2 may fit D (5 bases each). CDR1 SGHRS and CDR2 YFSETQ come from the germline V gene. This CDR3 is 15 amino acids long. V was clipped by 1 base and J by 3 bases, with 14 bases between them. CDR3 region: CASSLSQGEYYEQYF. Written as DNA, the CDR3 is TGCGCCAGCAGCTTGAGCCAGGGAGAGTACTACGAGCAGTACTTC.

This rearrangement joins TRBV30 to TRBJ2-7; 8 bases are a match to TRBD2. Germline values: CDR1 GTSNPN, CDR2 SVGIG (reference sequence). This CDR3 contains 17 residues. V lost 1 base to trimming and J lost 1 base; unmatched junction nucleotides: 12. CDR3 DNA: TGTGCCTGGAGTGCACCACCTCGACTAGCGATGTCCTACGAGCAGTACTTC. Residues: CAWSAPPRLAMSYEQYF.

The rearrangement joins TRBV19 to TRBJ2-2; no definite D call. Germline V gene data show CDR1 as LNHDA and CDR2 as SQIVND (reference sequence). V was cut by 3 bases and J by 6 bases, with 5 bases left in between. This CDR3 comprises 12 residues. CDR3 DNA sequence: TGTGCCAGTAGTATTAATTCCGGGGAGCTGTTTTTT. Protein: CASSINSGELFF.